The rows below give T cell receptor beta chains drawn from one sample of a study of radiation and T cells in renal cell carcinoma. Profiled with immunoSEQ multiplex PCR; TCRdb holds only in-frame clones, not every one. The sample carries 5,200 or so clones, 50% to 65% recorded once. This specimen was tumor tissue, taken from a patient whose treatment included radiotherapy and nephrectomy. All receptors derive from a man aged 55-75 years with renal cell carcinoma. Each CDR3 is given with its conserved first and last residue. The D gene is left open where the match is weak. The listing skips clone size in some rows; elsewhere it reads once, few, many or a size class.

>TRBJ1-2|17|few|TRBV19|TRBD1
TGTGCCAGTAGTATAGATCGCGGGACAGGGGCGTCCTATGGCTACACCTTC
CASSIDRGTGASYGYTF
>TRBJ1-4|16|once|TRBV7-8|.
TGTGCCAGCAGCTTAAAGCAGGTTCTAACTGGTGAAAAACTGTTTTTT
CASSLKQVLTGEKLFF
>TRBJ1-3|14|few|TRBV4-2|.
TGTGCCAGCAGCCAAGATAGAGCTGGAAACACCATATATTTT
CASSQDRAGNTIYF
>TRBJ1-5|13|few|TRBV10-2|.
TGCGCCAGCAGTGCGTCCCAGGGACAGCCCCAGCATTTT
CASSASQGQPQHF
>TRBJ1-2|12|.|TRBV7-8|.
TGTGCCAGCAGCACACTAAACTATGGCTACACCTTC
CASSTLNYGYTF
>TRBJ2-3|14|.|TRBV5-6|TRBD1
TGTGCCAGCCGCAGGGGGCGCGGCACAGATACGCAGTATTTT
CASRRGRGTDTQYF
>TRBJ1-5|15|.|TRBV7-9|.
TGTGCCAGCAGCCCTGGGGGGCGCGTCCATCAGCCCCAGCATTTT
CASSPGGRVHQPQHF
>TRBJ2-7|16|.|TRBV7-9|.
TGTGCCAGCAGCTCCATGGGGGGGCTCTACTCCTACGAGCAGTACTTC
CASSSMGGLYSYEQYF
>TRBJ1-5|12|.|TRBV19|.
TGTGCCAGTATGGACGGTAATCAGCCCCAGCATTTT
CASMDGNQPQHF
>TRBJ2-2|13|.|TRBV9|.
TGTGCCAGCAGCCTCTCCAACACCGGGGAGCTGTTTTTT
CASSLSNTGELFF
>TRBJ2-1|15|.|TRBV6-5|TRBD1
TGTGCCAGCAGTACCACAGGGGGCGTCTACAATGAGCAGTTCTTC
CASSTTGGVYNEQFF
>TRBJ1-2|13|.|TRBV6-5|.
TGTGCCAGCAGTCACTCCTCGACAGGCCGTGCCTTCTTC
CASSHSSTGRAFF
>TRBJ2-7|14|few|TRBV2|.
TGTGCCAGCGAGGGAAGCGCCTCGTCCTACGAGCAGTACTTC
CASEGSASSYEQYF
>TRBJ1-3|15|few|TRBV5-5|.
TGTGCCAGCAGCTTGGAGTCTCCTACTGGAAACACCATATATTTT
CASSLESPTGNTIYF
>TRBJ2-5|15|.|TRBV18|.
TGTGCCAGCTCACCCACGAAGACAGGGAGGGAGACCCAGTACTTC
CASSPTKTGRETQYF
>TRBJ2-7|15|.|TRBV7-2|.
TGTGCCAGCAGCCCCCCCCGGGGGGCCCGAGGGGAGCAGTACTTC
CASSPPRGARGEQYF
>TRBJ1-3|16|.|TRBV7-9|.
TGTGCCAGCAGCTTATTTGGGGGCGGAATCCAAAACACCATATATTTT
CASSLFGGGIQNTIYF
>TRBJ2-1|15|.|TRBV27|.
TGTGCCAGCAGTTTATCGAGGGACACTTACAATGAGCAGTTCTTC
CASSLSRDTYNEQFF
>TRBJ2-7|15|.|TRBV5-4|TRBD2
TGTGCCAGCAGCTTGGTAGCTAGCGGAGCCTACGAGCAGTACTTC
CASSLVASGAYEQYF
>TRBJ1-1|11|few|TRBV2|.
TGTGCCAGCAGTCCCTGGCAGGAAGCTTTCTTT
CASSPWQEAFF
>TRBJ1-2|14|.|TRBV29-1|TRBD1
TGCAGCGTTGCCCGGGACAGGGTTAACTATGGCTACACCTTC
CSVARDRVNYGYTF
>TRBJ2-7|15|.|TRBV7-3|TRBD2
TGTGCCAGCAGCCACAGTAGCGGGAGAACCTACGAGCAGTACTTC
CASSHSSGRTYEQYF
>TRBJ2-2|15|.|TRBV13|TRBD1
TGTGCCAGCAGCAACAGGGGACCCAACACCGGGGAGCTGTTTTTT
CASSNRGPNTGELFF
>TRBJ2-7|15|large|TRBV14|.
TGTGCCAGCAGCCAAGTCTCCCATCCACGTTACGAGCAGTACTTC
CASSQVSHPRYEQYF
>TRBJ1-5|14|few|TRBV19|.
TGTGCCAGTAGGACAGAGGGTTACAATCAGCCCCAGCATTTT
CASRTEGYNQPQHF
>TRBJ1-1|14|.|TRBV6-5|.
TGTGCCAGCAGTTACTCGACAGCGAACACTGAAGCTTTCTTT
CASSYSTANTEAFF
>TRBJ1-6|16|few|TRBV7-3|TRBD1
TGTGCCAGCAGCTCGTCCGGGACAGGACCTTATTCACCCCTCCACTTT
CASSSSGTGPYSPLHF
>TRBJ1-1|14|.|TRBV12-2|.
TGTGCCAGCAGCTCCCCTTGGGGTGACACTGAAGCTTTCTTT
CASSSPWGDTEAFF
>TRBJ1-6|16|few|TRBV7-7|TRBD1
TGTGCCAGCAGCTCGTCCGGGACAGGACCTTATTCACCCCTCCACTTT
CASSSSGTGPYSPLHF
>TRBJ2-7|17|.|TRBV27|.
TGTGCCAGCAGTTTAAGGGTTGATAGGGATGGAAGTAACGAGCAGTACTTC
CASSLRVDRDGSNEQYF
>TRBJ1-1|16|.|TRBV18|.
TGTGCCAGCTCACAAACCGCAGGGAGGTGGGACACTGAAGCTTTCTTT
CASSQTAGRWDTEAFF
>TRBJ2-1|15|.|TRBV18|TRBD2
TGTGCCAGCTCGCCGACTAGCGGGAGCAAGAATGAGCAGTTCTTC
CASSPTSGSKNEQFF
>TRBJ2-7|16|medium-sized|TRBV6-6|TRBD1
TGTGCCAGCAGGGGGGGGACAGGGAGCGGCTCCTACGAGCAGTACTTC
CASRGGTGSGSYEQYF
>TRBJ1-2|17|.|TRBV18|.
TGTGCCAGCTCACCAGAAACCGGGGGCAGCACTAACTATGGCTACACCTTC
CASSPETGGSTNYGYTF
>TRBJ2-1|15|.|TRBV2|TRBD2
TGTGCCAGCAGTGAACTTGGGAGCGGGAGGGCCAAGCAGTTCTTC
CASSELGSGRAKQFF
>TRBJ2-1|14|.|TRBV6-6|.
TGTGCCAGCATCCAAGGAGGTTTCTACAATGAGCAGTTCTTC
CASIQGGFYNEQFF
>TRBJ2-7|16|.|TRBV5-1|TRBD2
TGCGCCAGCAGCCCTACTAGCGGGAGTTTGATCTACGAGCAGTACTTC
CASSPTSGSLIYEQYF
>TRBJ1-2|9|few|TRBV21-1|.
TGTGCCAGCTCGGGGGGCTACACCTTC
CASSGGYTF
>TRBJ1-4|15|.|TRBV5-5|.
TGTGCCAGCAGCGCACAGGGTCAGGGAAATGAAAAACTGTTTTTT
CASSAQGQGNEKLFF
>TRBJ1-5|15|.|TRBV5-6|TRBD1
TGTGCCAGCAGCCAAGGACAGGGGGCACATCAGCCCCAGCATTTT
CASSQGQGAHQPQHF
>TRBJ2-7|14|.|TRBV7-2|TRBD2
TGTGCCAGCAGCTCTCAGCGGGGCACCTACGAGCAGTACTTC
CASSSQRGTYEQYF
>TRBJ2-7|13|few|TRBV2|.
TGTGCCAGCACTGGGACCGACCTCGGCGAGCAGTACTTC
CASTGTDLGEQYF
>TRBJ2-3|14|.|TRBV19|TRBD2
TGTGCCAGTAGTAAACAACGGGGGGAACATACGCAGTATTTT
CASSKQRGEHTQYF
>TRBJ2-6|18|few|TRBV9|TRBD1
TGTGCCAGCAGCGTGGGGACAGGAGGCCGGTCTGGGGCCAACGTCCTGACTTTC
CASSVGTGGRSGANVLTF
>TRBJ2-7|15|.|TRBV7-6|TRBD1
TGTGCCAGCAGCTTAACCGGGACAGGGGGGAACGAGCAGTACTTC
CASSLTGTGGNEQYF
>TRBJ1-2|16|.|TRBV7-9|.
TGTGCCAGCAGCCAGGGCCCCCAGGGGCCCATGTATGGCTACACCTTC
CASSQGPQGPMYGYTF
>TRBJ2-7|16|.|TRBV5-1|.
TGCGCCAGCAGCTTGCTGTCCCCGGAGGTCTCCTACGAGCAGTACTTC
CASSLLSPEVSYEQYF
>TRBJ1-5|13|.|TRBV7-9|.
TGTGCCAGCAGCACAGGGTTGGACCAGCCCCAGCATTTT
CASSTGLDQPQHF